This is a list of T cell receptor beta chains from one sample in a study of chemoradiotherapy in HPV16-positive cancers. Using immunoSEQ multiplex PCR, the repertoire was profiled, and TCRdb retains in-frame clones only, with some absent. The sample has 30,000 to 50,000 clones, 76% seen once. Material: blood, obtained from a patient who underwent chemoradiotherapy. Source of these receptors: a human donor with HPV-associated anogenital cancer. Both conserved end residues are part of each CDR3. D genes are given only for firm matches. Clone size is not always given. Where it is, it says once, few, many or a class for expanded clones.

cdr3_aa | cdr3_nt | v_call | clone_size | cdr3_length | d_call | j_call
CASSPVTRADEQFF | TGTGCCAGCTCACCAGTTACCAGGGCGGATGAGCAGTTCTTC | TRBV18 | - | 14 | - | TRBJ2-1
CAWSMNRARTGNTIYF | TGTGCCTGGAGTATGAACAGGGCTCGAACTGGAAACACCATATATTTT | TRBV30 | - | 16 | - | TRBJ1-3
CAISETSGNTGELFF | TGTGCCATCAGTGAGACTAGCGGTAACACCGGGGAGCTGTTTTTT | TRBV10-3 | - | 15 | TRBD2 | TRBJ2-2
CASKGNQPQHF | TGCGCCAGCAAGGGGAATCAGCCCCAGCATTTT | TRBV23-1 | - | 11 | - | TRBJ1-5
CASRTVNTEAFF | TGTGCCAGCAGGACAGTGAACACTGAAGCTTTCTTT | TRBV6-1 | - | 12 | - | TRBJ1-1
CASSHKAGGTGLYNEQFF | TGTGCCAGCAGTCATAAGGCGGGGGGAACAGGTCTATACAATGAGCAGTTCTTC | TRBV7-2 | - | 18 | TRBD2 | TRBJ2-1
CAIRSGTVGNTIYF | TGTGCCATCAGATCCGGGACAGTAGGAAACACCATATATTTT | TRBV10-3 | - | 14 | TRBD1 | TRBJ1-3
CASSPDRPLRAYGYTF | TGTGCCAGCAGTCCCGACAGGCCCCTCCGCGCCTATGGCTACACCTTC | TRBV27 | - | 16 | - | TRBJ1-2
CASSMKAGEGYGYTF | TGTGCCAGTAGTATGAAGGCAGGGGAAGGGTATGGCTACACCTTC | TRBV19 | - | 15 | - | TRBJ1-2
CASSPGRDGTGELFF | TGTGCCAGCAGCCCCGGACGGGATGGGACCGGGGAGCTGTTTTTT | TRBV11-1 | few | 15 | - | TRBJ2-2
CASSTTGEGEQFF | TGTGCCAGTAGTACCACAGGGGAGGGCGAGCAGTTCTTC | TRBV19 | - | 13 | - | TRBJ2-1
CASSRVEYEQYF | TGTGCCAGCAGTCGCGTTGAGTACGAGCAGTACTTC | TRBV6-6 | once | 12 | - | TRBJ2-7
CASSQENRYTEAFF | TGCGCCAGCAGCCAAGAGAACCGGTACACTGAAGCTTTCTTT | TRBV4-3 | - | 14 | - | TRBJ1-1
CAWSKGRGAFEQYF | TGTGCCTGGAGCAAGGGAAGGGGGGCCTTCGAGCAGTACTTC | TRBV30 | - | 14 | - | TRBJ2-7
CASSPGQGNTYNEQFF | TGTGCCAGCAGTCCGGGACAGGGGAATACCTACAATGAGCAGTTCTTC | TRBV6-4 | - | 16 | TRBD1 | TRBJ2-1
CASSLSQGGNTEAFF | TGTGCCAGCAGCTTATCCCAGGGAGGGAACACTGAAGCTTTCTTT | TRBV7-2 | - | 15 | - | TRBJ1-1
CASSAGQGLSTEAFF | TGCGCCAGCAGCGCGGGACAGGGATTGAGCACTGAAGCTTTCTTT | TRBV5-1 | few | 15 | TRBD1 | TRBJ1-1
CASSSPVLSQETQYF | TGTGCCAGCAGTTCCCCAGTCCTTTCCCAGGAGACCCAGTACTTC | TRBV6-6 | - | 15 | - | TRBJ2-5
CASSQGPDQPQHF | TGTGCCAGCAGCCAAGGACCCGATCAGCCCCAGCATTTT | TRBV7-3 | once | 13 | - | TRBJ1-5
CASSSQGAWSNQPQHF | TGTGCCAGCAGCAGCCAGGGGGCCTGGAGCAATCAGCCCCAGCATTTT | TRBV7-6 | - | 16 | TRBD1 | TRBJ1-5
CASSLGQGALNTEAFF | TGTGCCAGCTCCCTCGGACAGGGGGCTCTGAACACTGAAGCTTTCTTT | TRBV18 | few | 16 | TRBD1 | TRBJ1-1
CASNDRGSNQPQHF | TGTGCCAGCAACGACAGAGGTAGCAATCAGCCCCAGCATTTT | TRBV19 | - | 14 | - | TRBJ1-5
CASSLKGGNYNEQFF | TGTGCCAGCAGCTTAAAGGGGGGAAACTACAATGAGCAGTTCTTC | TRBV11-3 | - | 15 | - | TRBJ2-1
CASSSRGVRNIQYF | TGTGCCAGCAGTTCGCGGGGGGTTAGAAACATTCAGTACTTC | TRBV6-5 | once | 14 | TRBD2 | TRBJ2-4
CASRAGTSTNYGYTF | TGTGCCAGCAGGGCCGGGACGTCTACTAACTATGGCTACACCTTC | TRBV2 | once | 15 | - | TRBJ1-2
CASSFGNNEQFF | TGTGCCAGCAGCTTTGGGAACAATGAGCAGTTCTTC | TRBV7-9 | - | 12 | - | TRBJ2-1
CAWSARDRVREKLFF | TGTGCCTGGAGTGCCAGGGACAGGGTTCGGGAAAAACTGTTTTTT | TRBV30 | - | 15 | TRBD1 | TRBJ1-4
CASSQDRVGEKLFF | TGCGCCAGCAGCCAGGACAGGGTAGGAGAAAAACTGTTTTTT | TRBV5-1 | - | 14 | TRBD1 | TRBJ1-4
CAWTVMGQGHEKLFF | TGTGCCTGGACCGTGATGGGTCAGGGACATGAAAAACTGTTTTTT | TRBV30 | few | 15 | - | TRBJ1-4
CASSQMPGTSPLNEQFF | TGCGCCAGCAGCCAGATGCCCGGGACTAGCCCCCTCAATGAGCAGTTCTTC | TRBV4-1 | - | 17 | TRBD2 | TRBJ2-1
CASSLLGRLGLGYTF | TGCGCCAGCAGCTTGTTGGGGCGGTTGGGATTAGGCTACACCTTC | TRBV5-1 | once | 15 | - | TRBJ1-2
CASSLNPGLVYEQYF | TGCGCCAGCAGCTTGAACCCGGGACTAGTCTACGAGCAGTACTTC | TRBV5-1 | - | 15 | TRBD2 | TRBJ2-7
CASSSGLSMTYGYTF | TGTGCCAGCAGCTCCGGTTTATCGATGACTTATGGCTACACCTTC | TRBV7-9 | - | 15 | - | TRBJ1-2
CASTQQGLETQYF | TGTGCCAGTACCCAACAGGGGCTGGAGACCCAGTACTTC | TRBV19 | - | 13 | TRBD1 | TRBJ2-5
CASSPSGQGNQPQHF | TGTGCCAGCAGCCCATCGGGACAGGGAAATCAGCCCCAGCATTTT | TRBV7-9 | - | 15 | TRBD1 | TRBJ1-5
CASKPQGYRYGYTF | TGTGCCAGCAAACCACAGGGGTACCGCTATGGCTACACCTTC | TRBV27 | - | 14 | TRBD1 | TRBJ1-2
CASSTRGEIYGYTF | TGCGCCAGCAGTACCCGAGGGGAAATCTATGGCTACACCTTC | TRBV5-1 | - | 14 | - | TRBJ1-2
CASSYLDSTGELFF | TGTGCCAGCAGTTACTTGGACAGCACCGGGGAGCTGTTTTTT | TRBV6-5 | - | 14 | - | TRBJ2-2
CASSKESVGAGTEAFF | TGCGCCAGCAGCAAAGAAAGTGTCGGGGCGGGCACTGAAGCTTTCTTT | TRBV5-1 | - | 16 | - | TRBJ1-1
CASSKKYGYTF | TGTGCCAGCAGCAAAAAGTATGGCTACACCTTC | TRBV21-1 | - | 11 | - | TRBJ1-2
CASSFGGRETQYF | TGTGCCAGCAGCTTCGGGGGTAGGGAGACCCAGTACTTC | TRBV5-4 | - | 13 | - | TRBJ2-5
CASIGDRAATEAFF | TGTGCCAGCATCGGGGACAGGGCGGCCACTGAAGCTTTCTTT | TRBV7-8 | - | 14 | TRBD1 | TRBJ1-1
CASSLNRGAAYNEQFF | TGTGCCAGCTCCCTGAACAGGGGGGCGGCCTACAATGAGCAGTTCTTC | TRBV18 | - | 16 | TRBD1 | TRBJ2-1
CASSSETGQITYEQYF | TGTGCCAGCAGTTCTGAGACGGGACAAATAACCTACGAGCAGTACTTC | TRBV28 | once | 16 | - | TRBJ2-7
CASSLGQGYNEQFF | TGTGCCAGCAGTCTGGGACAGGGGTACAATGAGCAGTTCTTC | TRBV6-6 | - | 14 | TRBD1 | TRBJ2-1
CASSLDVRYNEQFF | TGCGCCAGCAGCTTGGATGTAAGGTACAATGAGCAGTTCTTC | TRBV5-1 | - | 14 | - | TRBJ2-1
CASSLRTSGFAGELFF | TGCGCCAGCAGCCTAAGGACTAGCGGTTTTGCCGGGGAGCTGTTTTTT | TRBV5-1 | - | 16 | TRBD2 | TRBJ2-2
CASSPGRGQGEAFF | TGTGCCAGCTCTCCAGGCCGGGGGCAGGGTGAAGCTTTCTTT | TRBV18 | - | 14 | - | TRBJ1-1
CASSSRTGDYGYTF | TGCGCCAGCAGCTCTCGGACAGGGGACTATGGCTACACCTTC | TRBV5-1 | - | 14 | TRBD1 | TRBJ1-2
CASSERTGGEIYGYTF | TGCGCCAGCAGTGAACGGACAGGGGGCGAAATCTATGGCTACACCTTC | TRBV10-1 | few | 16 | TRBD1 | TRBJ1-2
CASSLADVSPEAFF | TGCGCCAGCAGCCTCGCGGACGTGAGCCCTGAAGCTTTCTTT | TRBV5-1 | - | 14 | - | TRBJ1-1
CASRPGLAGYEQYF | TGTGCCAGCAGGCCGGGACTAGCGGGCTACGAGCAGTACTTC | TRBV2 | - | 14 | TRBD2 | TRBJ2-7
CASSPSSGTIRYNEQFF | TGTGCCAGCAGCCCCTCATCCGGGACTATAAGGTACAATGAGCAGTTCTTC | TRBV7-6 | - | 17 | TRBD2 | TRBJ2-1